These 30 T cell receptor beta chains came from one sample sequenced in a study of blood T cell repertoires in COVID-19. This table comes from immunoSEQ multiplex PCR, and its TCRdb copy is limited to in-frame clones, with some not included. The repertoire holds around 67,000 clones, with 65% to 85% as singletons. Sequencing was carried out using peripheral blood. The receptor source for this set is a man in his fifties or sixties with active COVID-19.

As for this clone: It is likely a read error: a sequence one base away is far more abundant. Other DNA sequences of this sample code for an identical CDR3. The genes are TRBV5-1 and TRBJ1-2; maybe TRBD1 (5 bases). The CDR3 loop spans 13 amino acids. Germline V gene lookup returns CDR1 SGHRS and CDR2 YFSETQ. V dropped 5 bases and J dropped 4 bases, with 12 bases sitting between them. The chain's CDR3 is CASRSGGGYGYTF. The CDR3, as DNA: TGCGCCAGCAGGTCCGGGGGGGGCTATGGCTACACCTTC.

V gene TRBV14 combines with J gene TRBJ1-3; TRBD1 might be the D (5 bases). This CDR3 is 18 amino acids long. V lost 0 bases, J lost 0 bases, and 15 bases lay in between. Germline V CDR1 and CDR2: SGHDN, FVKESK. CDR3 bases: TGTGCCAGCAGCCAAGATGCCTTCAGGGCTCTCTCTGGAAACACCATATATTTT. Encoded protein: CASSQDAFRALSGNTIYF.

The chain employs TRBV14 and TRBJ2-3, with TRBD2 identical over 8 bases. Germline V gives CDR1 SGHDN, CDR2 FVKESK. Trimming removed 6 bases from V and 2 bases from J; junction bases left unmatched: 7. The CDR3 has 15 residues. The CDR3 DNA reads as TGTGCCAGCAGTAAGGGACTAGAGCACACAGATACGCAGTATTTT. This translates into CASSKGLEHTDTQYF.

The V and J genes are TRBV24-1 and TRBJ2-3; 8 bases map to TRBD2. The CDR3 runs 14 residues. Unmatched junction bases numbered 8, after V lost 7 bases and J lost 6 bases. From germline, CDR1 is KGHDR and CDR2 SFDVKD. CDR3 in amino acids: CATREAGEGDTQYF. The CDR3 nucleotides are TGTGCCACCAGGGAAGCGGGAGAAGGGGATACGCAGTATTTT.

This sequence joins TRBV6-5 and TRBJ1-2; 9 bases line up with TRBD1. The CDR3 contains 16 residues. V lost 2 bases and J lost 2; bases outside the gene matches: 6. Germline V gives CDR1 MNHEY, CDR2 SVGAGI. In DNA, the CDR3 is TGTGCCAGCAGTTACAGGACAGGGGCGAAAAACTATGGCTACACCTTC. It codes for CASSYRTGAKNYGYTF.

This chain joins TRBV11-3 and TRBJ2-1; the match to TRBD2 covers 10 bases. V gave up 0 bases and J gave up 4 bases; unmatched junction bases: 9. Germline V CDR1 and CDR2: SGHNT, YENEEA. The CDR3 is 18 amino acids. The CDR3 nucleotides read TGTGCCAGCAGCTTAGATTCCCCCCGGACTAGCGGATACAATGAGCAGTTCTTC. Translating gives CASSLDSPRTSGYNEQFF.

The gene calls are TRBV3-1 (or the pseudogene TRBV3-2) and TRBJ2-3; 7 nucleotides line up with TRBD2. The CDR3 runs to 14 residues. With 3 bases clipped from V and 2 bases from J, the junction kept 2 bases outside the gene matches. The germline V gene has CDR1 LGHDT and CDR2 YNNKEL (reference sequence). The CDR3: CASSQSGTTDTQYF. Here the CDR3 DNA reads TGTGCCAGCAGCCAGAGCGGGACCACAGATACGCAGTATTTT.

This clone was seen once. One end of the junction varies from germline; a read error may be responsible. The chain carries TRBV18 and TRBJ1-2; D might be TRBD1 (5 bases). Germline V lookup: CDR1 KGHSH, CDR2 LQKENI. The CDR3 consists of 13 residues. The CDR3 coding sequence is TGTGCCAGCTCACCAGGGCAGGGCCTTGGCTACATCTTC. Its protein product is CASSPGQGLGYIF.

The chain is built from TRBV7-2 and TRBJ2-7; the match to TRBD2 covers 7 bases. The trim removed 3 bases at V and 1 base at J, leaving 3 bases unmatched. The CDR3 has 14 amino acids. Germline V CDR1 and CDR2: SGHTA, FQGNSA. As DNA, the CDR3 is TGTGCCAGCAGCTTGTTGGGAGGGTCCTACGAGCAGTACTTC. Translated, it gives CASSLLGGSYEQYF. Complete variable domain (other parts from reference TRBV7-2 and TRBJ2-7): GAGVSQSPSNKVTEKGKDVELRCDPISGHTALYWYRQSLGQGLEFLIYFQGNSAPDKSGLPSDRFSAERTGGSVSTLTIQRTQQEDSAVYLCASSLLGGSYEQYFGPGTRLTVT.

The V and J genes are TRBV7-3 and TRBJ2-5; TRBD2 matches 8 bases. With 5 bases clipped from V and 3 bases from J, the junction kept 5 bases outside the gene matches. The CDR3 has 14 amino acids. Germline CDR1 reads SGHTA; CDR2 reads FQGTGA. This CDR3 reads CASSRGAGEETQYF. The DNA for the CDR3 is TGTGCCAGCAGCCGCGGAGCGGGAGAAGAGACCCAGTACTTC.

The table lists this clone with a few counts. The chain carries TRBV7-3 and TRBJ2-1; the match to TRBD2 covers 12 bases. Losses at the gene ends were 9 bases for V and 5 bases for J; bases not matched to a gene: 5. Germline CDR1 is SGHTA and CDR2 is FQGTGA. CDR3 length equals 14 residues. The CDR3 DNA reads TGTGCCAGTACTAGCGGGGGGCCTAACAATGAGCAGTTCTTC. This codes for CASTSGGPNNEQFF.

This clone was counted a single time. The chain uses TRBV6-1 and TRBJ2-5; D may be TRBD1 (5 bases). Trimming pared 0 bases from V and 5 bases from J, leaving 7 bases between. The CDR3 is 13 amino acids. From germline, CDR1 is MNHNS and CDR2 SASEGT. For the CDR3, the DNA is TGTGCCAGCAGTGAAGCAGGGGTGGAGACCCAGTACTTC. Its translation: CASSEAGVETQYF.

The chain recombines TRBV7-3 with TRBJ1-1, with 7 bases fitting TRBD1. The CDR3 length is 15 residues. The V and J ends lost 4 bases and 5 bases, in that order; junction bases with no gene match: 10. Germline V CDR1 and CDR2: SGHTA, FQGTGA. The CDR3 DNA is TGTGCCAGCAGCTGGACAGGAACGGGGAGGACTGAAGCTTTCTTT. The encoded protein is CASSWTGTGRTEAFF.

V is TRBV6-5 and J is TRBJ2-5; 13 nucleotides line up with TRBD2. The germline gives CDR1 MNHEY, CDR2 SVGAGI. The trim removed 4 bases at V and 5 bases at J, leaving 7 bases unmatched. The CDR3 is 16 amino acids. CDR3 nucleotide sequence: TGTGCCAGCAGTTCGAGGACTAGCGGGAGTCCTGAGACCCAGTACTTC. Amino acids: CASSSRTSGSPETQYF.

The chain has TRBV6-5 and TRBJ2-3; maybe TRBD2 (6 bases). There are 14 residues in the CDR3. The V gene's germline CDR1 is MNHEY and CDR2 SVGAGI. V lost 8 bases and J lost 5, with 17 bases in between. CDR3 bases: TGTGCCAGCCGCGGGATCGTGCGGGGAGATACGCAGTATTTT. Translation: CASRGIVRGDTQYF.

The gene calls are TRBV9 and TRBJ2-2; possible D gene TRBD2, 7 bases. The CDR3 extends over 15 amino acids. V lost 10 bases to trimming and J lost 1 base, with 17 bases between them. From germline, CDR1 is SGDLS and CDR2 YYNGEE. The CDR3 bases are TGTGCCTCCCGGGGGGCTAGCGAGAACACCGGGGAGCTGTTTTTT. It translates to CASRGASENTGELFF.

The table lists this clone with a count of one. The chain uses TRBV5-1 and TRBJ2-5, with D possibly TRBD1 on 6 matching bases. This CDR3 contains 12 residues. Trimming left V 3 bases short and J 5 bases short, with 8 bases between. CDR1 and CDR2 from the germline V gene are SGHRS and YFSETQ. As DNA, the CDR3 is TGCGCCAGCAGCTCTAGGGGGGAGACCCAGTACTTC. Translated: CASSSRGETQYF. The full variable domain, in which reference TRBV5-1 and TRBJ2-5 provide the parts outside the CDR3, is KAGVTQTPRYLIKTRGQQVTLSCSPISGHRSVSWYQQTPGQGLQFLFEYFSETQRNKGNFPGRFSGRQFSNSRSEMNVSTLELGDSALYLCASSSRGETQYFGPGTRLLVL.

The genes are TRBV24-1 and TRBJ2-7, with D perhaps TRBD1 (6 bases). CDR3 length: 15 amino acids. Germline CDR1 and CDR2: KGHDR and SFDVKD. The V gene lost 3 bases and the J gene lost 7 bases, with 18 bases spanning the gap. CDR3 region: CATSDPRQVAAEQYF. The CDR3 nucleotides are TGTGCCACCAGTGATCCCCGACAGGTGGCGGCGGAGCAGTACTTC.

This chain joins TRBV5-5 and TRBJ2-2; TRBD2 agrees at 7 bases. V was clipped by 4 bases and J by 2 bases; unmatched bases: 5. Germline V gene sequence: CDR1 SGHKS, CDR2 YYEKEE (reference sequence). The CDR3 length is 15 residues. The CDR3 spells CASSPRGVNTGELFF. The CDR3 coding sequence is TGTGCCAGCAGCCCCCGGGGGGTCAACACCGGGGAGCTGTTTTTT.

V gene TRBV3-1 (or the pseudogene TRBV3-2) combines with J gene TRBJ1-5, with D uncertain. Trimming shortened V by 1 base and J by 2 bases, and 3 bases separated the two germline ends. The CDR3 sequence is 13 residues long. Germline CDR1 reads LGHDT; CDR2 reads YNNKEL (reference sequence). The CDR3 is CASSQGGNQPQHF. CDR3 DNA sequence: TGTGCCAGCAGCCAAGGAGGCAATCAGCCCCAGCATTTT.

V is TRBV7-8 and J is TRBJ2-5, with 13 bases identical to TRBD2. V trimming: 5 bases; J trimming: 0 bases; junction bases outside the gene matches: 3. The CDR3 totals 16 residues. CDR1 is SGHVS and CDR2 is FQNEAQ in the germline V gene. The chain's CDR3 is CASSRGLAGDQETQYF. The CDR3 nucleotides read TGTGCCAGCAGCCGAGGACTAGCGGGGGACCAAGAGACCCAGTACTTC.

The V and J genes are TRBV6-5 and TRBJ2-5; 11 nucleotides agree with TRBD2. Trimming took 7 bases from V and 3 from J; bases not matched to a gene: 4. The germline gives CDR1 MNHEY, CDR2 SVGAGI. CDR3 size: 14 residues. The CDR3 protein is CASTSGGRKETQYF. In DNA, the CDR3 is TGTGCCAGCACTAGCGGGGGGCGTAAAGAGACCCAGTACTTC.

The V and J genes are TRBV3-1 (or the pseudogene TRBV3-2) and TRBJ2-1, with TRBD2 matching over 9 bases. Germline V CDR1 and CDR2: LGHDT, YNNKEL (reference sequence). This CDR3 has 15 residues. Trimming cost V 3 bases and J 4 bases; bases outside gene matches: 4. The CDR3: CASSQVAGVYNEQFF. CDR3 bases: TGTGCCAGCAGCCAGGTAGCGGGAGTGTACAATGAGCAGTTCTTC.

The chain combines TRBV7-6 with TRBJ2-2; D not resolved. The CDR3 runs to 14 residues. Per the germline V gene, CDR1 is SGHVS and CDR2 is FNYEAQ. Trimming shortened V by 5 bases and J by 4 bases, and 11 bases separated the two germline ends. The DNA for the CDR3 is TGTGCCAGCAGCCTTATCACGGGCACCGGGGAGCTGTTTTTT. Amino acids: CASSLITGTGELFF. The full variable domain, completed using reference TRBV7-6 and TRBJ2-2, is GAGVSQSPRYKVTKRGQDVALRCDPISGHVSLYWYRQALGQGPEFLTYFNYEAQQDKSGLPNDRFSAERPEGSISTLTIQRTEQRDSAMYRCASSLITGTGELFFGEGSRLTVL.

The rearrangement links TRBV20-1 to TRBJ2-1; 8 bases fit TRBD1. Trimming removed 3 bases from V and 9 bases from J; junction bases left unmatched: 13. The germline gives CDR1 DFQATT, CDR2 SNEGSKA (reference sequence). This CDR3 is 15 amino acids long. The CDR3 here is CSASSGQGSRGEQFF. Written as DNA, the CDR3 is TGCAGTGCTAGTAGCGGACAGGGATCCCGGGGTGAGCAGTTCTTC.

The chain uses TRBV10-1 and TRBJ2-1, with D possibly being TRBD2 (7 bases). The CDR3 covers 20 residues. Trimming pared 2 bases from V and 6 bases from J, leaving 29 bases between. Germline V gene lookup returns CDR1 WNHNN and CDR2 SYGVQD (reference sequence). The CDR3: CASSEMVGGRAPGGPNEQFF. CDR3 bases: TGCGCCAGCAGTGAGATGGTGGGCGGGCGGGCCCCCGGGGGGCCCAATGAGCAGTTCTTC.

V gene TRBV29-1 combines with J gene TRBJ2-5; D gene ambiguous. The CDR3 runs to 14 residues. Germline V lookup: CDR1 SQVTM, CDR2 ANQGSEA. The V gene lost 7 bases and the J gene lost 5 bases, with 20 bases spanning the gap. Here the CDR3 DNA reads TGCAGCGCCCTTCGCGAGGATGTCGGGGAGACCCAGTACTTC. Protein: CSALREDVGETQYF.

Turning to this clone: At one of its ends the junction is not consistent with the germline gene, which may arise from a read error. The CDR3 protein is CASSLGQGRVETQYF. The CDR3 nucleotides are TGTGCTAGCAGCCTAGGACAGGGAAGAGTAGAGACCCAGTACTTC. V is TRBV7-7 and J is TRBJ2-5; 8 bases match TRBD1. Germline-derived CDR1 and CDR2 are SSHAT and FNYEAQ (reference sequence). The CDR3 runs 15 residues.

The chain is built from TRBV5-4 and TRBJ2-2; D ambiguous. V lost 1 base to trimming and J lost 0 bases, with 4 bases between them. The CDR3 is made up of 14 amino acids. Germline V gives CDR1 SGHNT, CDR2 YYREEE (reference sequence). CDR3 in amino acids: CASSLRANTGELFF. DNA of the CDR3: TGTGCCAGCAGCTTGCGAGCGAACACCGGGGAGCTGTTTTTT.

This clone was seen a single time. The CDR3 loop reads CASSRRLAGGQYQETQYF. As DNA, the CDR3 is TGTGCCAGCAGTCGAAGACTAGCGGGGGGCCAATATCAAGAGACCCAGTACTTC. The V gene is TRBV27, the J gene TRBJ2-5; 13 bases map to TRBD2. The ends lost 5 bases at V and 2 bases at J; junction bases unmatched: 11. CDR1 and CDR2 (germline): MNHEY, SMNVEV (reference sequence). This CDR3 region has 18 residues.